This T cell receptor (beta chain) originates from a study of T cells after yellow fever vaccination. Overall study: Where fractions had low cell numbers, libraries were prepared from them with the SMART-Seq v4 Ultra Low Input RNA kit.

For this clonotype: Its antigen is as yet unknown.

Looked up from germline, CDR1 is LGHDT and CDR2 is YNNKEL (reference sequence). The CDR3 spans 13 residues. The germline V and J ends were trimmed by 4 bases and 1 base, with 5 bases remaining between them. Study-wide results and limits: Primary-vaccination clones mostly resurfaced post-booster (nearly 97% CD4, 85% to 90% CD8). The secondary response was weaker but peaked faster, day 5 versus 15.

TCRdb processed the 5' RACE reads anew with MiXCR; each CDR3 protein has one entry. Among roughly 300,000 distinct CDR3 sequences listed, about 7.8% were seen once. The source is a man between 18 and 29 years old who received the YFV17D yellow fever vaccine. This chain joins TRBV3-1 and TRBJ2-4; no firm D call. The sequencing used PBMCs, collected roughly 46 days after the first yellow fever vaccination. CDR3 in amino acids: CASSPEAKNIQYF. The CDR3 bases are TGTGCCAGCAGCCCCGAGGCCAAAAACATTCAGTACTTC.